One sample yielded the 10 T cell receptor beta chains listed below, sequenced in a study of T cells in Graves' hyperthyroidism and ophthalmopathy. Amplification of TCR beta CDR3 regions used RNA as the template. Initially, a first-round RT-PCR of the TCR CDR3 employed the HTBI primer set. TCRdb re-derived calls from the multiplex PCR reads in MiXCR, one entry per CDR3 protein. The sample lists hundreds of thousands of distinct CDR3 sequences; roughly 45% were seen once. The specimen was peripheral blood or thyroid tissue (not recorded which). The source is an adult man with Graves' disease, either hyperthyroidism or ophthalmopathy (not recorded which).

In this sample, this clonotype turned up many times. The chain links TRBV9 to TRBJ1-6, with D unclear. This CDR3 comprises 15 residues. In germline, CDR1 is SGDLS, CDR2 YYNGEE. The V end lost 4 bases, the J end lost 8 bases, and 16 bases lay between the germline ends. CDR3 in amino acids: CASSSADVRYSPLHF. CDR3 coding DNA: TGTGCCAGCAGCTCGGCGGACGTAAGATATTCACCCCTCCACTTT.

In this sample, this clonotype turned up many times. The chain links TRBV10-3 to TRBJ1-1, with TRBD1 as a possible D gene (5 bases). V lost 1 base and J 0 bases, leaving 9 bases between the germline ends. CDR1 and CDR2 (germline): ENHRY, SYGVKD. The CDR3 loop spans 15 amino acids. The CDR3, as DNA: TGTGCCATCAGTGAGTTGAGGGGCGTGAACACTGAAGCTTTCTTT. Amino acid sequence: CAISELRGVNTEAFF.

This chain connects TRBV7-9 to TRBJ1-1; D gene ambiguous. Trimming took off 3 bases at V and 1 base at J, with 12 bases between the two ends. Per germline, CDR1 SEHNR and CDR2 FQNEAQ (reference sequence). This CDR3 is 15 amino acids long. The CDR3: CASSFGVWSNTEAFF. CDR3 coding DNA: TGTGCCAGCAGCTTTGGGGTATGGTCGAACACTGAAGCTTTCTTT.

The chain recombines TRBV6-1 with TRBJ1-4; no reliable D call. Germline V gene data show CDR1 as MNHNS and CDR2 as SASEGT. Trimming left V 3 bases short and J 4 bases short, with 6 bases between. The CDR3 spans 13 residues. CDR3 DNA sequence: TGTGCCAGCAGTGAGCACAGTAATGAAAAACTGTTTTTT. Translated: CASSEHSNEKLFF.

The chain employs TRBV29-1 and TRBJ1-1, with TRBD1 matching 10 bases. With 5 bases clipped from V and 4 bases from J, the junction kept 16 bases outside the gene matches. The length of the CDR3 is 17 residues. Germline V lookup: CDR1 SQVTM, CDR2 ANQGSEA. The CDR3, as DNA: TGCAGCGTTACACCTCCGGGACAGGGGAACGGGGGCACTGAAGCTTTCTTT. The encoded protein is CSVTPPGQGNGGTEAFF.

The rearrangement uses TRBV29-1 and TRBJ2-5; D uncertain. V gave up 0 bases and J gave up 5 bases, with 16 bases separating them. The CDR3 covers 15 residues. Germline CDR1 is SQVTM and CDR2 is ANQGSEA. The CDR3 bases are TGCAGCGTTGAAGAGGGTCAAGGCTCCTACGAGACCCAGTACTTC. It encodes CSVEEGQGSYETQYF.

Notes on this clonotype: Germline is not matched at one junction end, which may reflect a read error. The chain employs TRBV7-8 and TRBJ1-1; D ambiguous. This CDR3 is built from 14 residues. The germline CDR1 and CDR2 sequences are SGHVS and FQNEAQ. The CDR3 here is CACSLVGQMTEAFF. The DNA for the CDR3 is TGTGCCTGCAGCTTAGTTGGGCAGATGACTGAAGCTTTCTTT.

V and J are TRBV5-1 and TRBJ2-6; D might be TRBD2 (6 bases). Trimming removed 2 bases from V and 4 bases from J, with 19 bases in between. There are 18 residues in the CDR3. Per germline, CDR1 SGHRS and CDR2 YFSETQ. CDR3 in DNA: TGCGCCAGCAGCTTTGGTAGCCTCGTAGCGGCCGGGGCCAACGTCCTGACTTTC. Its translation: CASSFGSLVAAGANVLTF.

The sample holds a few counts of this clonotype. This sequence joins TRBV7-9 and TRBJ2-7, with TRBD1 matching 9 bases. V was pared by 9 bases and J by 0 bases, with 9 bases of the junction left unmatched. The CDR3 has 15 residues. From germline, CDR1 is SEHNR and CDR2 FQNEAQ (reference sequence). The CDR3 loop is CASSPRTGASYEQYF. The CDR3 DNA follows: TGTGCCAGTAGTCCTCGGACAGGGGCCTCCTACGAGCAGTACTTC.

This clonotype was picked up many times. The gene calls are TRBV15 and TRBJ1-4; D gene unclear. CDR1 and CDR2 (germline): LNHNV, YYDKDF (reference sequence). The CDR3 is made up of 14 amino acids. V lost 2 bases and J lost 4, with 8 bases in between. The CDR3 DNA is TGTGCCACCAGCAGACGCCCCCTTAATGAAAAACTGTTTTTT. Its translation: CATSRRPLNEKLFF.